This TCR beta chain derives from a study of tumor-infiltrating lymphocytes in oesophageal squamous cell carcinoma. This clonotype appeared a single time. Its ends do not fully match the called genes, so a read error is possible. A single record per CDR3 protein comes from TCRdb applying MiXCR to the PCR reads. The data hold just under 20,000 distinct CDR3 sequences, with roughly two fifths observed a single time. From germline, CDR1 is SGHVS and CDR2 FNYEAQ. The CDR3 totals 15 residues. The sample was esophageal tumor tissue. The TCR originated in a male donor with esophageal squamous cell carcinoma. The gene calls are TRBV7-6 and TRBJ2-1; D might be TRBD1 (6 bases). The CDR3 DNA reads as TGTGCTAGCAGCCTAAACAGGGAGATCTACAATGAGCAGTTCTTC. It codes for CASSLNREIYNEQFF.